This T cell receptor (beta chain) was recovered during a study of CD8+ T cells in alopecia areata. Whole-study findings and limits: Clonality in the scalp and expanded CD8+ clones ranked among the top 100 were significantly decreased by tofacitinib. Lesional scalp, notably in alopecia totalis/universalis, had clonality above that of normal scalp. The study found that many expanded lesional clones persisted in scalp and blood during tofacitinib.

The treatment is: oral pan-JAK inhibitor, 5-10 mg twice daily. Alopecia areata patients provided lesional scalp punch biopsies and peripheral blood. This clone has a handful of counts. Its antigen is as yet unknown. cDNA reverse transcribed from extracted RNA served as the sequencing template. Generated by immunoSEQ multiplex PCR, the TCRdb table keeps only in-frame clones and is missing some. The sample has 150,000 to 200,000 clones, 58% seen once. Trimming pared 2 bases from V and 3 bases from J, leaving 14 bases between. The germline V gene has CDR1 KGHSH and CDR2 LQKENI. The CDR3 sequence is 15 residues long.

This TCR was sampled from a human donor with alopecia areata. The chain employs TRBV18 and TRBJ2-7; no clear D gene. The material was CD4+ T cells sorted from blood, obtained at approximately week 61, from a patient treated with tofacitinib. CDR3 bases: TGTGCCAGCTCACCAGGATCGGCAAGCCTCTACGAGCAGTACTTC. It is translated as CASSPGSASLYEQYF.